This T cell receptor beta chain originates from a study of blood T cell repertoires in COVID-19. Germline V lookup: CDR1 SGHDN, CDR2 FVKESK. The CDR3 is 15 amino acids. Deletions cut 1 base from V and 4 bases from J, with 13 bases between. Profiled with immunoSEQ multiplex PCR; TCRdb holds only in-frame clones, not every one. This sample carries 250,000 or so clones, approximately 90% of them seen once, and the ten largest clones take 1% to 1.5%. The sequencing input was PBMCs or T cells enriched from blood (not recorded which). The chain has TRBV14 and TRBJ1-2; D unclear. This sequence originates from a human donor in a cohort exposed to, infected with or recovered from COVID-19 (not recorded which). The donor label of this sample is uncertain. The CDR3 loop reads CASSQGVGIPYGYTF. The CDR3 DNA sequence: TGTGCCAGCAGCCAAGGAGTCGGGATCCCCTATGGCTACACCTTC.